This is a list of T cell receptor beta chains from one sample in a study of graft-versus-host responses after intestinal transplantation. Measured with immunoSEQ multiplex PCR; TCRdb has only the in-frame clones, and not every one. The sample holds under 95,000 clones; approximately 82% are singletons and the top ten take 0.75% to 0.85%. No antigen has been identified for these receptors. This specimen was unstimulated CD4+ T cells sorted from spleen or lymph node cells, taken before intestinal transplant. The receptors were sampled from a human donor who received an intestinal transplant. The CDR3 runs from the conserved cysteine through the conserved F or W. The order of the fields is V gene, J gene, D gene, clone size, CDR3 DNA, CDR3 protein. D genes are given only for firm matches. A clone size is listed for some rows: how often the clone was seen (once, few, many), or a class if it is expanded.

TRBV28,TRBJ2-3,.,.,TGTGCCAGCAGCGCCCGACTTGGCAGGGGCCGGGGAGATACGCAGTATTTT,CASSARLGRGRGDTQYF
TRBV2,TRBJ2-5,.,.,TGTGCCAGCAAGTGGGACTTGGAGACCCAGTACTTC,CASKWDLETQYF
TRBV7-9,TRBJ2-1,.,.,TGTGCCAGCAGCTTAACGGGAACTAGCTTGGTTGATGAGCAGTTCTTC,CASSLTGTSLVDEQFF
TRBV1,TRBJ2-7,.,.,TGCACCAGCAGCCAAGTTTTCGACGGTCGGAGGGTGTACGAGCAGTACTTC,CTSSQVFDGRRVYEQYF
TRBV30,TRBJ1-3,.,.,TGTGCCTGGACGCGCGAAGGGAGAGGGACTGGAAACACCATATATTTT,CAWTREGRGTGNTIYF
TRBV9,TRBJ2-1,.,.,TGTGCCAGCAGCGCCCGGGACTCGAACTACAATGAGCAGTTCTTC,CASSARDSNYNEQFF
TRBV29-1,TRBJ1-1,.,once,TGCAGCGTTGACAGGGGATCGGCAGCTTTCTTT,CSVDRGSAAFF
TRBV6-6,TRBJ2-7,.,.,TGTGCCAGCAGCCCCGGGACAAGGCAGTACTTC,CASSPGTRQYF
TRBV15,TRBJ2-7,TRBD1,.,TGTGCCACCAGCAGAACCACAGGACAGGTAGCCAACGAGCAGTACTTC,CATSRTTGQVANEQYF
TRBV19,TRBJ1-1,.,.,TGTGCCAGTAGTATATTCCCAGGGGTCGGTTCAATGGCTTTCTTT,CASSIFPGVGSMAFF
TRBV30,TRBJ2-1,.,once,TGTGCCTGGAGTGATAGGGGATTTTACAATGAGCAGTTCTTC,CAWSDRGFYNEQFF
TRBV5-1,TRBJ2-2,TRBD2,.,TGCGCCAGCAGCTTGGGGACCCGGACTAGCGGCCTTATCGCGAACACCGGGGAGCTGTTTTTT,CASSLGTRTSGLIANTGELFF
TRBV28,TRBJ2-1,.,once,TGTGCCAGCAGTTTAAACTTTGAGCAGTTCTTC,CASSLNFEQFF
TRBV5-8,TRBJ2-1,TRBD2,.,TGTGCCAGCAGGGTAGCGGGGGCGGGTGAGCAGTTCTTC,CASRVAGAGEQFF
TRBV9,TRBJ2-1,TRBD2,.,TGTGCCAGCAGCGTAGGGAGCGGGAGAAGCCACAATGAGCAGTTCTTC,CASSVGSGRSHNEQFF
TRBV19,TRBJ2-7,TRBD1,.,TGTGCCAGTAGACGACAGGGGGCCTCCTACGAGCAGTACTTC,CASRRQGASYEQYF
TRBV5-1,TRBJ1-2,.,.,TGCGCCACCCGACAGGAACTATCATTTGGCTACACCTTC,CATRQELSFGYTF
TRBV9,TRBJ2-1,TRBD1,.,TGTGCCAGCAGCGTAACCGGGACAGGGCTCCCCAATGAGCAGTTCTTC,CASSVTGTGLPNEQFF
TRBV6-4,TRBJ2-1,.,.,TGTGCCAGCAGGGATACAGATAGCTCCTACAATGAGCAGTTCTTC,CASRDTDSSYNEQFF
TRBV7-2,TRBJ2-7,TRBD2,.,TGTGCCAGCAGCGCAAATGGGGGGGTTTACGAGCAGTACTTC,CASSANGGVYEQYF
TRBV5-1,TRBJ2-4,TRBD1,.,TGCGCCAGCAGCTTGGTACCAGGGGGCGAGAGGAACATTCAGTACTTC,CASSLVPGGERNIQYF
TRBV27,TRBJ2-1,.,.,TGTGCCAGCAGTTTGTTGGCGGGGAGTGAGCAGTTCTTC,CASSLLAGSEQFF
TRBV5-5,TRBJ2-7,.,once,TGTGCCAGCAGCTTTAGTTCGCGCACCTACGAGCAGTACTTC,CASSFSSRTYEQYF
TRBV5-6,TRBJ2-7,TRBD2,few,TGTGCCAGCAGGGGTCCGGGACTAGCGCGAGCGGGGGGGTCCTACGAGCAGTACTTC,CASRGPGLARAGGSYEQYF
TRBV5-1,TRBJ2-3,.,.,TGCGCCAGCAGCGTCAGGGCGAACACAGATACGCAGTATTTT,CASSVRANTDTQYF
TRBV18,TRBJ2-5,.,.,TGTGCCAGCTCACCAAATTCCCAGGGCGCTCAAGAGACCCAGTACTTC,CASSPNSQGAQETQYF
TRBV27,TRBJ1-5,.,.,TGTGCCAGCAGTCTAACGAATCAGCCCCAGCATTTT,CASSLTNQPQHF
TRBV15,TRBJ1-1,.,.,TGTGCCACCAGCAGAGATTACGGAAGGGGTAACACTGAAGCTTTCTTT,CATSRDYGRGNTEAFF
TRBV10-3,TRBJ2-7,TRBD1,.,TGTGCCATCAGTGATGAAGGTAACAGGGGCAAAAGGGAGCAGTACTTC,CAISDEGNRGKREQYF
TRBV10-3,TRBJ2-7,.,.,TGTGCCATCAGCGCCACCGGGACACAGGCCTACGAGCAGTACTTC,CAISATGTQAYEQYF
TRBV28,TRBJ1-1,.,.,TGTGCCAGCAGTTCATCCATGGGGGGTTCGAACACTGAAGCTTTCTTT,CASSSSMGGSNTEAFF
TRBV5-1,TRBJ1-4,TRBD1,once,TGCGCCAGCAGGCGACAGGGGGCGCCTGAAAAACTGTTTTTT,CASRRQGAPEKLFF
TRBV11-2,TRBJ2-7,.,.,TGTGCCAGCAGCCCCCCGGGTAGGGGGGAGCAGTACTTC,CASSPPGRGEQYF
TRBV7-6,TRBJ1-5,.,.,TGTGCCAGCAGCTTCGGGGGAAGGTCGAGCAATCAGCCCCAGCATTTT,CASSFGGRSSNQPQHF
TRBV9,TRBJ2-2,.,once,TGTGCCAGCAGCTCGAGAGCAGCGGGCGCGAACACCGGGGAGCTGTTTTTT,CASSSRAAGANTGELFF
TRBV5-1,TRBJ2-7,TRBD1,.,TGCGCCAGCAGCGTAACCGGGACAGGGACCTACGAGCAGTACTTC,CASSVTGTGTYEQYF
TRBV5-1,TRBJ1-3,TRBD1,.,TGCGCCAGCAGCTTCGGACAGGCCTCTGGAAACACCATATATTTT,CASSFGQASGNTIYF
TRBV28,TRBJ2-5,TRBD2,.,TGTGCCAGCAGTTTACCCCTAGCGGGGGGGGAGACCCAGTACTTC,CASSLPLAGGETQYF
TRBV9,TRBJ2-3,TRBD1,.,TGTGCCAGCAGCGTTCGCGCGAGACCTACCGGGACAGGGACAGATACGCAGTATTTT,CASSVRARPTGTGTDTQYF
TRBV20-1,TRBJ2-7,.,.,TGCAGTGCTAGTAGTTCTTTCGAGCAGTACTTC,CSASSSFEQYF
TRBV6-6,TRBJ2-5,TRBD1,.,TGTGCCAGCAGTCTCGGACAGGGGAGATTGGAGACCCAGTACTTC,CASSLGQGRLETQYF
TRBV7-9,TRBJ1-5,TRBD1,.,TGTGCCAGCAGCCGACAGGGGGCCGGGTATAGCAATCAGCCCCAGCATTTT,CASSRQGAGYSNQPQHF